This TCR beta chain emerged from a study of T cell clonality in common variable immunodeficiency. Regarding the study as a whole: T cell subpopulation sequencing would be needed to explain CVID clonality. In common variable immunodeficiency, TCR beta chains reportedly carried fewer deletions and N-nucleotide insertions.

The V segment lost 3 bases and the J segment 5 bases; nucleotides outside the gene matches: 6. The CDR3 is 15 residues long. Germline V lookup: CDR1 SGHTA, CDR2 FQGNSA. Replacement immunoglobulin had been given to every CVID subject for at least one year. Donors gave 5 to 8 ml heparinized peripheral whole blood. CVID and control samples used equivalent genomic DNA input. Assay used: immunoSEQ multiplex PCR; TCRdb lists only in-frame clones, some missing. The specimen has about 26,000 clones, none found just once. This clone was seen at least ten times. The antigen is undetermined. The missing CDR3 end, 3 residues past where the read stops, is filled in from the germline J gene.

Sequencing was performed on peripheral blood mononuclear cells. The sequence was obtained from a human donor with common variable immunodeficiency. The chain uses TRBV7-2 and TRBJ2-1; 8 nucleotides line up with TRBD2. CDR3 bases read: TGTGCCAGCAGCTTCCCCGCGGGGGGCCACAATGAG. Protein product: CASSFPAGGHNE. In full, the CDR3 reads CASSFPAGGHNEQFF.